The clone carrying this TCR beta chain was counted a single time. The data belong to a study of blood T cell repertoires in COVID-19. Study as a whole: Whether acute or convalescent, the COVID-19 samples came from the United States, Italy and Spain. PBMCs, B-cell-depleted T cells, or T cells provided the cDNA or gDNA that made up the material.

Patients in Seattle were enrolled during active infection, then followed longitudinally. This CDR3 comprises 14 residues. CDR1 and CDR2 from the germline V gene are LGHNT and FRNRAP. V lost 6 bases and J lost 6; bases outside the gene matches: 8. In the original workflow: Amplified reference gene primers provided the basis for estimating nucleated cell counts. The assay was immunoSEQ multiplex PCR, and TCRdb's table has in-frame clones only and misses some. That table gives V, J and clone size, and the DNA gave D and trimming. The profile covers 100,000 to 150,000 clones, with around 88% appearing a single time and roughly 3.9% taken by the ten largest.

V is TRBV12-5 and J is TRBJ1-2; 9 bases match TRBD1. The sequence derives from a man in his sixties with COVID-19, enrolled during active disease. The sequenced sample consisted of peripheral blood. CDR3 DNA: TGTGCTAGTGGGATATCCGGGACAGGGAATGGCTACACCTTC. Translated: CASGISGTGNGYTF.